Presented here are 29 T cell receptor beta chains from one specimen sequenced in a study of T cells in Graves' hyperthyroidism and ophthalmopathy (dated by TCRdb to about 2019). Library preparation employed multiplex PCR. TCRdb lists the instrument as Illumina HiSeq 2000. TCR beta CDR3 regions were amplified from RNA transcripts. The first round of RT-PCR for the TCR CDR3 was performed with the HTBI primer set and the Qiagen OneStep RT-PCR kit. TCRdb applied fastp at Q25 and MiXCR to the public reads, then kept only in-frame beta chains. A single entry per CDR3 protein holds the most common genes and DNA from its merged rows. In all, the sample holds 300,000 or so distinct CDR3 sequences, and around a fifth of those were seen once. Of the sample, over 45% falls within the top ten clones. Input material: blood. The receptor source for this set is a woman aged 50 to 60 with Graves' hyperthyroidism.

This clonotype was observed many times. This chain connects TRBV3-1 to TRBJ2-1; 9 positions match TRBD2. This CDR3 is built from 17 residues. The V gene end was trimmed by 5 bases and the J gene end by 9 bases; junction bases not matched to a gene: 17. Germline CDR1 and CDR2: LGHDT and YNNKEL (reference sequence). The CDR3 DNA sequence: TGTGCCAGCAGCGGGGGGAGCGGGAGGCGACTCTCGGGTGAGCAGTTCTTC. Its translation is CASSGGSGRRLSGEQFF.

This clonotype was counted many times. This chain uses TRBV7-8 with TRBJ2-2, with D hard to call. Trimming shortened V by 1 base and J by 1 base, and 10 bases separated the two germline ends. Germline V gene data show CDR1 as SGHVS and CDR2 as FQNEAQ. The CDR3 is 16 amino acids. CDR3 sequence reads: CASSLEGLRNTGELFF. The CDR3 region has the DNA TGTGCCAGCAGCTTAGAAGGATTAAGGAACACCGGGGAGCTGTTTTTT.

This sequence joins TRBV5-1 and TRBJ2-3, with D possibly TRBD2 on 5 matching bases. This CDR3 comprises 16 residues. Germline V CDR1 and CDR2: SGHRS, YFSETQ. V shed 2 bases and J shed 0 bases, with 13 bases lying between them. The CDR3: CASSFLPGSSTDTQYF. CDR3 nucleotide sequence: TGCGCCAGCAGCTTCCTCCCGGGGTCTAGCACAGATACGCAGTATTTT. Complete variable domain (other parts from reference TRBV5-1 and TRBJ2-3): KAGVTQTPRYLIKTRGQQVTLSCSPISGHRSVSWYQQTPGQGLQFLFEYFSETQRNKGNFPGRFSGRQFSNSRSEMNVSTLELGDSALYLCASSFLPGSSTDTQYFGPGTRLTVL.

This clonotype was seen ten or more times. This chain joins TRBV12-3 or TRBV12-4 and TRBJ1-2; 12 bases agree with TRBD1. After removal of 7 bases from V and 5 bases from J, the junction contained 14 bases not matched to a gene. The CDR3 runs to 17 residues. This CDR3 reads CASTRIAGTGGRYGYTF. The DNA for the CDR3 is TGTGCCAGCACCAGAATAGCCGGGACAGGGGGCAGATATGGCTACACCTTC.

This clonotype was seen only a few times. Compared with germline, one end of the junction differs, possibly owing to a read error. This chain uses TRBV20-1 with TRBJ1-6; TRBD1 aligns across 7 bases. Per germline, CDR1 DFQATT and CDR2 SNEGSKA (reference sequence). This CDR3 is built from 13 residues. CDR3 sequence (DNA): TGCGGTGCTAGGGACAGTGGGAATTCACCCCTCCACTTT. Translated: CGARDSGNSPLHF.

CDR3 residues: CASSRGGDYPYEQYF. The CDR3 DNA reads TGTGCCAGTAGCCGAGGGGGGGACTACCCCTACGAGCAGTACTTC. The rearrangement links TRBV19 to TRBJ2-7; possibly TRBD2 for D (7 bases). Germline values: CDR1 LNHDA, CDR2 SQIVND (reference sequence). The germline V and J ends were trimmed by 6 bases and 2 bases, with 17 bases remaining between them. The CDR3 consists of 15 residues.

In its sample, this clonotype was seen a few times. The chain has TRBV20-1 and TRBJ1-5; D is possibly TRBD1 (5 bases). The CDR3 has 12 residues. The germline V gene has CDR1 DFQATT and CDR2 SNEGSKA (reference sequence). V shed 5 bases and J shed 5 bases, with 10 bases lying between them. The DNA for the CDR3 is TGCAGTGCTTGGGGACCCGATCAGCCCCAGCATTTT. Translating it yields CSAWGPDQPQHF.

At least ten counts were recorded for this clonotype. The chain recombines TRBV29-1 with TRBJ2-1; possible D gene TRBD1, 5 bases. The V gene lost 4 bases and the J gene lost 8 bases, with 18 bases spanning the gap. There are 14 residues in the CDR3. CDR1 and CDR2 from the germline V gene are SQVTM and ANQGSEA. CDR3 region: CSVGLPGPWDEQFF. DNA for the CDR3: TGCAGCGTTGGTTTACCAGGGCCTTGGGATGAGCAGTTCTTC.

This clonotype was picked up many times. The chain recombines TRBV27 with TRBJ2-1; 9 positions agree with TRBD2. CDR1 and CDR2 (germline): MNHEY, SMNVEV (reference sequence). V lost 3 bases to trimming and J lost 4 bases; unmatched junction nucleotides: 4. This CDR3 comprises 15 residues. The CDR3 spells CASSLSGRNYNEQFF. Here the CDR3 DNA reads TGTGCCAGCAGTTTGAGCGGGAGGAATTACAATGAGCAGTTCTTC.

This clonotype was recorded a few times. The genes are TRBV7-3 and TRBJ1-1; no clear D. The CDR3 has 15 residues. The V end lost 1 base, the J end lost 5 bases, and 14 bases lay between the germline ends. CDR1 and CDR2 from the germline V gene are SGHTA and FQGTGA. The chain's CDR3 is CASSLIAGLSTEAFF. Here the CDR3 DNA reads TGTGCCAGCAGCTTAATTGCAGGACTTTCAACTGAAGCTTTCTTT.

This clonotype came up many times. The chain joins TRBV6-1 to TRBJ1-1; D uncertain. CDR3 length: 14 amino acids. Trimming took 4 bases from V and 1 from J, leaving 10 bases between them. Germline assignment: CDR1 MNHNS and CDR2 SASEGT. The CDR3 sequence: CASSGVSQNTEAFF. The CDR3 DNA reads as TGTGCCAGCAGTGGGGTCTCACAGAACACTGAAGCTTTCTTT.

This sequence joins TRBV5-1 and TRBJ2-5; D could derive from TRBD1 or TRBD2 (6 bases each). The germline gives CDR1 SGHRS, CDR2 YFSETQ. The length of the CDR3 is 14 residues. Between the trimmed V and J ends, which lost 0 bases and 5 bases, there was a span of 11 bases. The CDR3 bases are TGCGCCAGCAGCTTGGAGGGGGGCAGGGAGACCCAGTACTTC. This encodes CASSLEGGRETQYF.

In its sample, this clonotype was seen many times. The chain has TRBV5-1 and TRBJ2-7; 11 bases map to TRBD1. With 7 bases clipped from V and 5 bases from J, the junction kept 8 bases outside the gene matches. CDR3 size: 14 residues. CDR1 SGHRS and CDR2 YFSETQ come from the germline V gene. The CDR3 coding sequence is TGCGCCAGCGGCCCGGGACAGGGGGTACACGAGCAGTACTTC. Protein sequence: CASGPGQGVHEQYF.

This clonotype was counted at least ten times. The chain uses TRBV5-1 and TRBJ2-2, with D perhaps matching TRBD1 (5 bases). V lost 4 bases, J lost 5 bases, and 15 bases lay in between. The CDR3 totals 15 residues. Germline-derived CDR1 and CDR2 are SGHRS and YFSETQ. CDR3 sequence reads: CASSLSAGYTGELFF. In nucleotides, the CDR3 is TGCGCCAGCAGCCTGTCGGCAGGGTATACCGGGGAGCTGTTTTTT.

This clonotype came up a few times. The rearrangement joins TRBV28 to TRBJ2-7; unclear D gene. V shed 6 bases and J shed 5 bases, with 8 bases lying between them. CDR3 length equals 11 residues. The V gene's germline CDR1 is MDHEN and CDR2 SYDVKM. CDR3 DNA sequence: TGTGCCAGCAGCTCATATCACGAGCAGTACTTC. Translated, it gives CASSSYHEQYF.

The V gene is TRBV12-3 or TRBV12-4, the J gene TRBJ1-5; TRBD1 agrees at 7 bases. The CDR3 covers 13 residues. The V and J ends lost 4 bases and 6 bases, in that order; junction bases with no gene match: 3. The CDR3 region is CASSSTGSQPQHF. The CDR3, as DNA: TGTGCCAGCAGTTCGACAGGGTCTCAGCCCCAGCATTTT.

This clonotype showed up just a few times. The chain employs TRBV2 and TRBJ2-5; 7 nucleotides line up with TRBD2. The ends lost 8 bases at V and 1 base at J; junction bases unmatched: 7. The CDR3 loop spans 14 amino acids. Germline CDR1 SNHLY, CDR2 FYNNEI. The CDR3 DNA reads as TGTGCCAGCCGGACTAGAGGGGCCCAAGAGACCCAGTACTTC. Its translation is CASRTRGAQETQYF.

This clonotype was counted ten times or more. The rearrangement joins TRBV2 to TRBJ1-1; 9 nucleotides align to TRBD1. The CDR3 has 14 amino acids. The junction had 2 bases not matched to a gene; V was cut back by 2 bases and J by 4 bases. CDR1 and CDR2 from the germline V gene are SNHLY and FYNNEI. The CDR3 DNA sequence: TGTGCCAGCAGTGAACTGACAGGGGGCACTGAAGCTTTCTTT. It specifies CASSELTGGTEAFF.

This clonotype was seen only a few times. This sequence joins TRBV30 and TRBJ2-2, with TRBD2 as a possible D gene (7 bases). V was cut by 4 bases and J by 8 bases, with 20 bases left in between. The CDR3 is 15 residues long. Germline V gene sequence: CDR1 GTSNPN, CDR2 SVGIG (reference sequence). The CDR3 here is CAWNHRHGGPGELFF. The CDR3 DNA reads TGTGCCTGGAATCACCGCCACGGGGGGCCGGGGGAGCTGTTTTTT. Filled out from reference TRBV30 and TRBJ2-2, the complete variable domain reads SQTIHQWPATLVQPVGSPLSLECTVEGTSNPNLYWYRQAAGRGLQLLFYSVGIGQISSEVPQNLSASRPQDRQFILSSKKLLLSDSGFYLCAWNHRHGGPGELFFGEGSRLTVL.

This clonotype was detected many times. The genes are TRBV11-1 and TRBJ1-2; 7 bases are shared with TRBD1. The CDR3 length is 13 residues. CDR1 is SGHAT, CDR2 FQDESV, per germline (reference sequence). J gave up 8 bases and V 5 bases, and 8 bases lay outside the gene matches. The DNA of the CDR3 is TGTGCCAGCAGCGCACGACAGGGATTCGGCTACACCTTC. This translates into CASSARQGFGYTF.

This clonotype came up many times. This chain joins TRBV2 and TRBJ2-2; D gene ambiguous. CDR3 size: 13 residues. CDR1 SNHLY and CDR2 FYNNEI come from the germline V gene. Trimming left V 4 bases short and J 5 bases short, with 8 bases between. CDR3 in amino acids: CASSGSGTGELFF. CDR3 sequence (DNA): TGTGCCAGCAGTGGGAGTGGGACCGGGGAGCTGTTTTTT.

This clonotype was counted a few times. The V call is TRBV24-1, the J call TRBJ1-1; 10 bases fit TRBD1. Looked up from germline, CDR1 is KGHDR and CDR2 is SFDVKD. The CDR3 contains 15 residues. Trimming removed 3 bases from V and 4 bases from J; junction bases left unmatched: 4. The DNA for the CDR3 is TGTGCCACCAGTGATGCCCGGACAGGGGGCACTGAAGCTTTCTTT. This encodes CATSDARTGGTEAFF.

This clonotype was found a few times. V and J are TRBV4-1 and TRBJ1-1; D might be TRBD1 (5 bases). Deletions cut 2 bases from V and 0 bases from J, with 10 bases between. The CDR3 runs 15 residues. Germline V lookup: CDR1 MGHRA, CDR2 YSYEKL. CDR3 nucleotide sequence: TGCGCCAGCAGCCAACCGGGACCGCTGAACACTGAAGCTTTCTTT. This gives the protein CASSQPGPLNTEAFF.

The chain links TRBV7-9 to TRBJ1-6, with 9 nucleotides matching TRBD1. Germline trimming cut 5 bases from V and 4 bases from J; bases unmatched to any gene: 6. The CDR3 covers 16 residues. The germline V gene has CDR1 SEHNR and CDR2 FQNEAQ (reference sequence). As DNA, the CDR3 is TGTGCCAGCAGCCGAGACAGGGGGTTTTATAATTCACCCCTCCACTTT. This translates into CASSRDRGFYNSPLHF.

Worth noting for this clonotype: A much larger clone sits a single nucleotide away, making a read error possible. The chain recombines TRBV11-2 with TRBJ2-3; D gene uncertain. CDR3 length: 13 residues. In germline, CDR1 is SGHAT, CDR2 FQNNGV. V was trimmed by 4 bases and J by 8 bases, leaving 13 bases between them. The CDR3 bases are TGTGCCAGCAGCTCCGTTAGTCCTGCTACGCAGTATTTT. Translating gives CASSSVSPATQYF.

This clonotype was seen many times. The V gene is TRBV6-1, the J gene TRBJ1-1; no definite D call. The CDR3 extends over 10 amino acids. Germline CDR1 is MNHNS and CDR2 is SASEGT. V gave up 3 bases and J gave up 8 bases, with 4 bases separating them. This CDR3 is CASSEFEAFF. The CDR3 coding sequence is TGTGCCAGCAGTGAGTTCGAAGCTTTCTTT.

This clonotype has just a few counts. The rearrangement joins TRBV28 to TRBJ2-7, with D perhaps TRBD2 (6 bases). The germline gives CDR1 MDHEN, CDR2 SYDVKM. V dropped 10 bases and J dropped 5 bases, with 21 bases sitting between them. This CDR3 has 14 amino acids. The CDR3 nucleotides read TGTGCCAACAGGAGGGCTGGGTTAGGTGACGAGCAGTACTTC. This gives the protein CANRRAGLGDEQYF. Supplemented by reference TRBV28 and TRBJ2-7, the full variable domain reads DVKVTQSSRYLVKRTGEKVFLECVQDMDHENMFWYRQDPGLGLRLIYFSYDVKMKEKGDIPEGYSVSREKKERFSLILESASTNQTSMYLCANRRAGLGDEQYFGPGTRLTVT.

This clonotype has at least ten counts. At one of its ends the junction is not consistent with the germline gene, which may arise from a read error. CDR3 region: CSAEQGRSAFF. The CDR3 nucleotides read TGCAGCGCTGAACAGGGGCGTTCAGCTTTCTTT. The V gene is TRBV29-1, the J gene TRBJ1-1; 7 nucleotides match TRBD1. Looked up from germline, CDR1 is SQVTM and CDR2 is ANQGSEA. The CDR3 extends over 11 amino acids. Supplemented by reference TRBV29-1 and TRBJ1-1, the full variable domain reads SAVISQKPSRDICQRGTSLTIQCQVDSQVTMMFWYRQQPGQSLTLIATANQGSEATYESGFVIDKFPISRPNLTFSTLTVSNMSPEDSSIYLCSAEQGRSAFFGQGTRLTVV.

In DNA form, the CDR3 reads TGTGCCAGCAGCACCGGGACCCCCGGACGTAACGAGCAGTACTTC. Translating gives CASSTGTPGRNEQYF. The chain uses TRBV2 and TRBJ2-7, with D possibly being TRBD1 or TRBD2 (5 bases each). Trimming stripped 6 bases from V and 5 bases from J, with 20 bases between. There are 15 residues in the CDR3. The germline V gene encodes CDR1 SNHLY and CDR2 FYNNEI.